Below, 27 T cell receptor beta chains from the same sample are listed, as sequenced in a study of blood T cell repertoires in COVID-19. Here immunoSEQ multiplex PCR was the method, and the copy in TCRdb shows in-frame clones only, minus some. The sample contains some 400,000 clones, about 90% of which appear only once. The sequenced sample consisted of PBMCs or T cells enriched from blood (not recorded which). These receptors were collected from a man aged 25-40 years who had recovered from COVID-19.

This rearrangement joins TRBV30 to TRBJ1-1; 8 bases match TRBD1. The CDR3 runs 14 residues. The germline V gene encodes CDR1 GTSNPN and CDR2 SVGIG (reference sequence). Trimming at V came to 7 bases and at J to 1 base, leaving 8 bases not matched to a gene. The CDR3 spells CASWTGYGNTEAFF. The DNA of the CDR3 is TGTGCCTCCTGGACAGGGTATGGGAACACTGAAGCTTTCTTT. Drawing the rest from reference TRBV30 and TRBJ1-1, the complete variable domain is SQTIHQWPATLVQPVGSPLSLECTVEGTSNPNLYWYRQAAGRGLQLLFYSVGIGQISSEVPQNLSASRPQDRQFILSSKKLLLSDSGFYLCASWTGYGNTEAFFGQGTRLTVV.

This chain connects TRBV19 to TRBJ1-1; D may be TRBD1 (6 bases). The ends were cut back, 3 bases at V and 1 base at J, with 9 bases in the middle. The length of the CDR3 is 14 residues. Per the germline V gene, CDR1 is LNHDA and CDR2 is SQIVND (reference sequence). The CDR3 reads CASSIPGANTEAFF. CDR3 DNA: TGTGCCAGTAGTATTCCAGGGGCGAACACTGAAGCTTTCTTT.

This clone was counted once. The chain employs TRBV6-5 and TRBJ2-2; D ambiguous. CDR1 is MNHEY, CDR2 SVGAGI, per germline. Trimming took off 3 bases at V and 1 base at J, with 6 bases between the two ends. This CDR3 contains 14 residues. The CDR3 spells CASSYYMNTGELFF. The CDR3 bases are TGTGCCAGCAGTTATTACATGAACACCGGGGAGCTGTTTTTT.

This clone came up once. The chain is built from TRBV7-9 and TRBJ2-3; D is unclear. Per the germline V gene, CDR1 is SEHNR and CDR2 is FQNEAQ (reference sequence). There are 11 residues in the CDR3. The V and J ends lost 6 bases and 5 bases respectively, with 6 bases between them. CDR3 coding DNA: TGTGCCAGCAGTTACGGAGATACGCAGTATTTT. The encoded protein is CASSYGDTQYF.

CDR3 sequence reads: CASSLLGGVEQYF. For the CDR3, the DNA is TGTGCCAGCAGTTTACTAGGCGGGGTCGAGCAGTACTTC. J is TRBJ2-7 and V is TRBV27; TRBD2 might be the D (6 bases). Deletions cut 2 bases from V and 6 bases from J, with 11 bases between. This CDR3 comprises 13 residues. The V gene's germline CDR1 is MNHEY and CDR2 SMNVEV (reference sequence).

J is TRBJ2-7 and V is TRBV7-9, with TRBD1 matching 7 bases. The CDR3 spans 14 residues. CDR1 SEHNR and CDR2 FQNEAQ come from the germline V gene (reference sequence). Trimming removed 5 bases from V and 3 bases from J; junction bases left unmatched: 7. The CDR3: CASSGTGVNYEQYF. The CDR3 DNA follows: TGTGCCAGCAGCGGCACAGGGGTGAACTACGAGCAGTACTTC. The whole variable domain, filled in from reference TRBV7-9 and TRBJ2-7, reads DTGVSQNPRHKITKRGQNVTFRCDPISEHNRLYWYRQTLGQGPEFLTYFQNEAQLEKSRLLSDRFSAERPKGSFSTLEIQRTEQGDSAMYLCASSGTGVNYEQYFGPGTRLTVT.

The chain has TRBV6-5 and TRBJ2-7; TRBD1 aligns across 8 bases. J gave up 3 bases and V 4 bases, and 5 bases lay outside the gene matches. CDR1 and CDR2 (germline): MNHEY, SVGAGI. This CDR3 has 14 amino acids. The CDR3 DNA follows: TGTGCCAGCAGTTCAAGGACAGGGAACTACGAGCAGTACTTC. Its translation is CASSSRTGNYEQYF.

CDR3 sequence (DNA): TGCGCCAGCAGCCAAGTCGGGAAAGGGGAGACCCAGTACTTC. It translates to CASSQVGKGETQYF. The rearrangement joins TRBV4-3 to TRBJ2-5; tentative D call: TRBD2 (5 bases). The V end lost 1 base, the J end lost 5 bases, and 11 bases lay between the germline ends. Germline V lookup: CDR1 LGHNA, CDR2 YSLEER. The CDR3 consists of 14 residues.

CDR3 sequence reads: CASSPLAGGSLGLYEQYF. CDR3 nucleotide sequence: TGTGCCAGCAGCCCTCTAGCGGGGGGATCCTTGGGACTCTACGAGCAGTACTTC. The chain joins TRBV5-5 to TRBJ2-7; 11 bases match TRBD2. V gave up 4 bases and J gave up 3 bases; unmatched junction bases: 15. The CDR3 sequence is 18 residues long. Germline V CDR1 and CDR2: SGHKS, YYEKEE (reference sequence). Drawing the rest from reference TRBV5-5 and TRBJ2-7, the complete variable domain is DAGVTQSPTHLIKTRGQQVTLRCSPISGHKSVSWYQQVLGQGPQFIFQYYEKEERGRGNFPDRFSARQFPNYSSELNVNALLLGDSALYLCASSPLAGGSLGLYEQYFGPGTRLTVT.

A few counts support this clone. CDR3 protein: CASSIPPGTLGGYTF. The CDR3 region has the DNA TGTGCCAGTAGTATCCCCCCAGGGACTCTCGGTGGCTACACCTTC. The rearrangement links TRBV19 to TRBJ1-2; possible D gene TRBD1, 5 bases. Germline V CDR1 and CDR2: LNHDA, SQIVND (reference sequence). The length of the CDR3 is 15 residues. V was pared by 3 bases and J by 7 bases, with 18 bases between. The variable domain in full, completed from reference TRBV19 and TRBJ1-2, reads DGGITQSPKYLFRKEGQNVTLSCEQNLNHDAMYWYRQDPGQGLRLIYYSQIVNDFQKGDIAEGYSVSREKKESFPLTVTSAQKNPTAFYLCASSIPPGTLGGYTFGSGTRLTVV.

Note on this clone: Other nucleotide sequences in the sample specify the same CDR3. The chain recombines TRBV4-3 with TRBJ1-1; D perhaps matches TRBD1 (5 bases). V was shortened by 0 bases and J by 5 bases, with 13 bases between the two germline ends. The CDR3 loop spans 15 amino acids. CDR1 and CDR2 (germline): LGHNA, YSLEER. Written as DNA, the CDR3 is TGCGCCAGCAGCCAAGACCGGGCGGGGGGAACTGAAGCTTTCTTT. Its translation: CASSQDRAGGTEAFF.

The chain recombines TRBV6-5 with TRBJ2-7, with D possibly TRBD1 on 6 matching bases. Germline V gene data show CDR1 as MNHEY and CDR2 as SVGAGI. Trimming shortened V by 6 bases and J by 2 bases, and 11 bases separated the two germline ends. The CDR3 loop spans 13 amino acids. In DNA, the CDR3 is TGTGCCAGCAGCCGGGACAACACCTACGAGCAGTACTTC. It translates to CASSRDNTYEQYF.

The V and J genes are TRBV7-2 and TRBJ1-2; D might be TRBD1 (5 bases). The germline CDR1 and CDR2 sequences are SGHTA and FQGNSA. The ends were cut back, 5 bases at V and 7 bases at J, with 17 bases in the middle. This CDR3 contains 14 residues. The CDR3 DNA is TGTGCCAGCAGCCTATGGGGGGATCAGCGTGGCTACACCTTC. Translation gives CASSLWGDQRGYTF.

The J gene is TRBJ2-2, the V gene TRBV7-9; a possible D gene is TRBD1 (6 bases). There are 15 residues in the CDR3. V was shortened by 5 bases and J by 6 bases, with 16 bases between the two germline ends. Germline V gives CDR1 SEHNR, CDR2 FQNEAQ (reference sequence). CDR3 sequence reads: CASSPTDRRAGELFF. CDR3 sequence (DNA): TGTGCCAGCAGCCCTACGGACAGACGGGCCGGGGAGCTGTTTTTT.

A note on this clone: Additional DNA sequences in this sample encode the identical CDR3. In DNA, the CDR3 is TGCGCCAGCAGCCCCGGACTAGCGGGTGGGGGGGAGACCCAGTACTTC. Translating it yields CASSPGLAGGGETQYF. The chain carries TRBV5-1 and TRBJ2-5; TRBD2 agrees at 11 bases. Germline loops: CDR1 SGHRS, CDR2 YFSETQ. Losses at the gene ends were 4 bases for V and 5 bases for J; bases not matched to a gene: 10. The CDR3 totals 16 residues.

The rearrangement links TRBV10-3 to TRBJ1-6; possibly TRBD1 for D (6 bases). The V gene's germline CDR1 is ENHRY and CDR2 SYGVKD. CDR3 length: 15 amino acids. Deletions cut 4 bases from V and 9 bases from J, with 16 bases between. CDR3 DNA: TGTGCCATCAGTGGAACCTCAGGGGAGATTTCACCCCTCCACTTT. Protein product: CAISGTSGEISPLHF.

This rearrangement joins TRBV29-1 to TRBJ1-1; no reliable D call. The germline CDR1 and CDR2 sequences are SQVTM and ANQGSEA. Deletions cut 6 bases from V and 7 bases from J, with 12 bases between. The CDR3 totals 11 residues. The CDR3 DNA sequence: TGCAGCGTCCCCACGGTGTATGAAGCTTTCTTT. Its translation is CSVPTVYEAFF.

The sample holds one count of this clone. The chain combines TRBV5-1 with TRBJ1-1; 8 positions match TRBD1. In germline, CDR1 is SGHRS, CDR2 YFSETQ. This CDR3 comprises 15 residues. The V gene end was trimmed by 5 bases and the J gene end by 0 bases; junction bases not matched to a gene: 6. The CDR3 sequence: CASRGQVLMNTEAFF. CDR3 nucleotide sequence: TGCGCCAGCAGGGGACAGGTCTTGATGAACACTGAAGCTTTCTTT. The entire variable domain, with the rest obtained from reference TRBV5-1 and TRBJ1-1, is as follows: KAGVTQTPRYLIKTRGQQVTLSCSPISGHRSVSWYQQTPGQGLQFLFEYFSETQRNKGNFPGRFSGRQFSNSRSEMNVSTLELGDSALYLCASRGQVLMNTEAFFGQGTRLTVV.

In its sample, this clone was seen a few times. This chain uses TRBV4-1 with TRBJ1-2, with D possibly being TRBD1 (6 bases). This CDR3 is built from 15 residues. The V end lost 4 bases, the J end lost 7 bases, and 19 bases lay between the germline ends. The V gene's germline CDR1 is MGHRA and CDR2 YSYEKL. CDR3 nucleotides: TGCGCCAGCAGCCTTCGGGGGGCAGACCGATTTGGCTACACCTTC. Encoded protein: CASSLRGADRFGYTF.

This rearrangement joins TRBV9 to TRBJ2-2, with 15 positions matching TRBD2. CDR3 length equals 18 residues. J gave up 5 bases and V 3 bases, and 8 bases lay outside the gene matches. In germline, CDR1 is SGDLS, CDR2 YYNGEE. The CDR3 bases are TGTGCCAGCAGCGATCGGACTAGCGGGGGGGCGCAGACCGGGGAGCTGTTTTTT. Protein product: CASSDRTSGGAQTGELFF.

This chain uses TRBV7-2 with TRBJ1-3; weak D call: TRBD1 (5 bases). V gave up 4 bases and J gave up 0 bases, with 13 bases separating them. From germline, CDR1 is SGHTA and CDR2 FQGNSA. The CDR3 spans 16 residues. The CDR3 sequence is CASSYLTVYSGNTIYF. CDR3 DNA sequence: TGTGCCAGCAGCTACCTGACAGTCTACTCTGGAAACACCATATATTTT.

The chain employs TRBV28 and TRBJ1-1; perhaps TRBD1 as D (5 bases). Germline V lookup: CDR1 MDHEN, CDR2 SYDVKM. The length of the CDR3 is 12 residues. Deletions cut 6 bases from V and 11 bases from J, with 16 bases between. The CDR3 sequence: CASSRSRGKAFF. CDR3 coding DNA: TGTGCCAGCAGCCGCTCCCGGGGGAAGGCTTTCTTT.

The rearrangement joins TRBV5-4 to TRBJ1-4; D uncertain. V lost 1 base and J 2 bases, leaving 3 bases between the germline ends. Germline assignment: CDR1 SGHNT and CDR2 YYREEE (reference sequence). This CDR3 comprises 13 residues. Here the CDR3 reads CASSLQTNEKLFF. In DNA form, the CDR3 reads TGTGCCAGCAGCTTGCAGACTAATGAAAAACTGTTTTTT. Filled out from reference TRBV5-4 and TRBJ1-4, the complete variable domain reads ETGVTQSPTHLIKTRGQQVTLRCSSQSGHNTVSWYQQALGQGPQFIFQYYREEENGRGNFPPRFSGLQFPNYSSELNVNALELDDSALYLCASSLQTNEKLFFGSGTQLSVL.

This sequence joins TRBV7-9 and TRBJ2-3, with a possible D match to TRBD2 (6 bases). The CDR3 consists of 14 residues. The germline CDR1 and CDR2 sequences are SEHNR and FQNEAQ (reference sequence). The ends were cut back, 6 bases at V and 6 bases at J, with 16 bases in the middle. The CDR3 region has the DNA TGTGCCAGCAGTTGGTATGGAGGGTCGGATACGCAGTATTTT. Translation: CASSWYGGSDTQYF.

This clone was observed once. The chain employs TRBV11-2 and TRBJ2-7; TRBD2 might be the D (5 bases). V lost 1 base to trimming and J lost 3 bases, with 13 bases between them. This CDR3 is 15 amino acids long. Germline loops: CDR1 SGHAT, CDR2 FQNNGV. The chain's CDR3 is CASSLALGENYEQYF. In DNA form, the CDR3 reads TGTGCCAGCAGCTTAGCCCTTGGGGAGAACTACGAGCAGTACTTC.

The chain joins TRBV2 to TRBJ2-3; 8 bases are shared with TRBD2. The CDR3 is 14 amino acids. The trim removed 7 bases at V and 2 bases at J, leaving 5 bases unmatched. Germline assignment: CDR1 SNHLY and CDR2 FYNNEI. In nucleotides, the CDR3 is TGTGCCAGCAATCGAGCGGGGGTCACAGATACGCAGTATTTT. This gives the protein CASNRAGVTDTQYF.

V usage is TRBV6-6 and J usage is TRBJ1-2; 11 bases are a match to TRBD1. V trimming: 6 bases; J trimming: 5 bases; junction bases outside the gene matches: 11. Germline loops: CDR1 MNHNY, CDR2 SVGAGI (reference sequence). The length of the CDR3 is 16 residues. For the CDR3, the DNA is TGTGCCAGCAGGAGTCGGACAGGGGGCTTAAGTTATGGCTACACCTTC. This gives the protein CASRSRTGGLSYGYTF.